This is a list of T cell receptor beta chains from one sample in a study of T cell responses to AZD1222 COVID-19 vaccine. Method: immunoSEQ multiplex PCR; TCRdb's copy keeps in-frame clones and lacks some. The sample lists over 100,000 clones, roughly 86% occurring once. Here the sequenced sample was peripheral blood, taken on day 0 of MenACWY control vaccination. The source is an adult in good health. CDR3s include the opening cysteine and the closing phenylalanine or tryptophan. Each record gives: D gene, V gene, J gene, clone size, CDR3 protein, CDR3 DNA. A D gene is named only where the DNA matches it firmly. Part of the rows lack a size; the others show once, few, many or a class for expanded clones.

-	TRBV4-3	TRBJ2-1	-	CASSPGQTVTDEQFF	TGCGCCAGCAGCCCAGGACAGACCGTCACGGATGAGCAGTTCTTC
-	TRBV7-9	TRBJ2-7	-	CASSLALLQQAGYEQYF	TGTGCCAGCAGCTTAGCCCTCCTACAGCAAGCGGGCTACGAGCAGTACTTC
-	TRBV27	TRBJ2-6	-	CASRLYGQRSGANVLTF	TGTGCCAGCAGGCTGTACGGGCAGCGCTCTGGGGCCAACGTCCTGACTTTC
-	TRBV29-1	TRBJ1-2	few	CSVGSGENSGYTF	TGCAGCGTAGGTTCCGGAGAGAACTCTGGCTACACCTTC
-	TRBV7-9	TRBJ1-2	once	CASSFVERANNYGYTF	TGTGCCAGCAGCTTTGTCGAAAGGGCCAATAACTATGGCTACACCTTC
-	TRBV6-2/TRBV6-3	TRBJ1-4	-	CASSPRQASEKLFF	TGTGCCAGCAGCCCCCGACAGGCCTCCGAAAAACTGTTTTTT
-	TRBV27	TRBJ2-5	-	CASSLDQETQYF	TGTGCCAGCAGTCTCGACCAAGAGACCCAGTACTTC
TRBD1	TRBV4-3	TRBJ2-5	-	CASSGQAYQETQYF	TGCGCCAGCTCGGGACAGGCGTACCAAGAGACCCAGTACTTC
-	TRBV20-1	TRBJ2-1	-	CSAGPRDEQFF	TGCAGTGCCGGGCCTCGGGATGAGCAGTTCTTC
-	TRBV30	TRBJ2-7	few	CAFHPPASYEQYF	TGTGCCTTCCATCCACCCGCATCGTACGAGCAGTACTTC
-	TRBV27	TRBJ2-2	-	CASSWFPTTGELFF	TGTGCCAGCAGTTGGTTCCCCACCACCGGGGAGCTGTTTTTT
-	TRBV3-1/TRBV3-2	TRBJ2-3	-	CASSQDVGGSLTDTQYF	TGTGCCAGCAGCCAAGATGTCGGCGGGTCCCTCACAGATACGCAGTATTTT
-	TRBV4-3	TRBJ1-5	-	CASSQEYGGQPQHF	TGCGCCAGCAGCCAAGAGTATGGAGGGCAGCCCCAGCATTTT
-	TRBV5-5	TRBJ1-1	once	CASSLVGTEAFF	TGTGCCAGCAGCCTAGTGGGCACTGAAGCTTTCTTT
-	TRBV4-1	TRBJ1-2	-	CASSQGQPDVRGYTF	TGCGCCAGCAGCCAAGGACAGCCTGATGTGAGGGGCTACACCTTC
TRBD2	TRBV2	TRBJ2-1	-	CASSDGRGDEQFF	TGTGCCAGCAGTGACGGGAGGGGGGATGAGCAGTTCTTC
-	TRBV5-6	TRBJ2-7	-	CASSWLSYEQYF	TGTGCCAGCAGCTGGCTTTCCTACGAGCAGTACTTC
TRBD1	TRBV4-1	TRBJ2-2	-	CASSSGQPDTGELFF	TGCGCCAGCAGCTCGGGACAGCCGGACACCGGGGAGCTGTTTTTT
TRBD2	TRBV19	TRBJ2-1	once	CASSSKAGGWNNEQFF	TGTGCCAGTAGTTCCAAAGCGGGGGGCTGGAACAATGAGCAGTTCTTC
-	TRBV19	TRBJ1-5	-	CASTKDVTRGSGDQPQHF	TGTGCCAGTACCAAGGACGTCACGCGGGGAAGTGGCGATCAGCCCCAGCATTTT
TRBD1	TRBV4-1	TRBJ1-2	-	CASSRQGRGGQRDYGYTF	TGCGCCAGCAGCCGCCAAGGACGCGGGGGACAGAGGGACTATGGCTACACCTTC
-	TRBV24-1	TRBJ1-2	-	CATSDFKGRYGYTF	TGTGCCACCAGTGATTTCAAAGGGAGGTATGGCTACACCTTC
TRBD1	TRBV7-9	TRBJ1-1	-	CASSLGQGARGTEAFF	TGTGCCAGCAGCCTAGGACAGGGGGCAAGGGGGACTGAAGCTTTCTTT
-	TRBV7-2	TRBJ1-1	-	CASSLGPRLNTEAFF	TGTGCCAGCAGCTTAGGGCCGCGGCTGAACACTGAAGCTTTCTTT
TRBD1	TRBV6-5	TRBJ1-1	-	CASSPRDRVGPEAFF	TGTGCCAGCAGCCCCCGGGACAGGGTGGGTCCTGAAGCTTTCTTT
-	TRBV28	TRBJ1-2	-	CASSLRGFYGYTF	TGTGCCAGCAGTTTGAGGGGCTTCTATGGCTACACCTTC